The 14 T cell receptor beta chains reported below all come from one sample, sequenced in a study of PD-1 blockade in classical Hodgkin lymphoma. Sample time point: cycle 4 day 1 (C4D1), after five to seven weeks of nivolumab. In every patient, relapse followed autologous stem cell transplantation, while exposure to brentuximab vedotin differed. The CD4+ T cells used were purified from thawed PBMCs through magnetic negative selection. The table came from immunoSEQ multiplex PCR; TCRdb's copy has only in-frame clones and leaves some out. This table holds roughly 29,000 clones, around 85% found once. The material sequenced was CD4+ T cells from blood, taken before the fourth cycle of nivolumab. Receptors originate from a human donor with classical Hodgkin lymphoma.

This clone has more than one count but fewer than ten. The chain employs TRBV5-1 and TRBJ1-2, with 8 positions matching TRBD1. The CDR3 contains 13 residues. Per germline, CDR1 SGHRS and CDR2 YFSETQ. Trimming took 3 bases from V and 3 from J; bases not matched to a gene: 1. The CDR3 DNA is TGCGCCAGCAGCTCGACAGGGGACTATGGCTACACCTTC. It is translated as CASSSTGDYGYTF.

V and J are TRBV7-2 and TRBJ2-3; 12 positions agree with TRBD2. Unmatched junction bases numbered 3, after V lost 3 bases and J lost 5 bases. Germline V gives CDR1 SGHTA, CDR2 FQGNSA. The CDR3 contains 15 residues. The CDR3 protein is CASSFPGLAGDTQYF. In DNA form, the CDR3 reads TGTGCCAGCAGCTTTCCGGGACTAGCGGGAGATACGCAGTATTTT. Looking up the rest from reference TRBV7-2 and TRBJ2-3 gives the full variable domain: GAGVSQSPSNKVTEKGKDVELRCDPISGHTALYWYRQSLGQGLEFLIYFQGNSAPDKSGLPSDRFSAERTGGSVSTLTIQRTQQEDSAVYLCASSFPGLAGDTQYFGPGTRLTVL.

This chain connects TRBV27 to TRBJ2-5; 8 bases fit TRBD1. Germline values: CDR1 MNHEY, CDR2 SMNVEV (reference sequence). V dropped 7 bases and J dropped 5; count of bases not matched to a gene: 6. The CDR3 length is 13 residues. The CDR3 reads CASTGRGRETQYF. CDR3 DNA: TGTGCCAGCACAGGCAGGGGGCGTGAGACCCAGTACTTC.

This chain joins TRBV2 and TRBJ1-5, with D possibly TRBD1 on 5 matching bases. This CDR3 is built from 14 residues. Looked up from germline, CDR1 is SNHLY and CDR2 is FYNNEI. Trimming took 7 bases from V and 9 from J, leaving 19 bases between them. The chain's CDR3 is CASMSQAVRGPQHF. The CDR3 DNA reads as TGTGCCAGCATGTCACAGGCGGTCCGGGGGCCCCAGCATTTT. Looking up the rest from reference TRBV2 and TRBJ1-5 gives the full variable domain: EPEVTQTPSHQVTQMGQEVILRCVPISNHLYFYWYRQILGQKVEFLVSFYNNEISEKSEIFDDQFSVERPDGSNFTLKIRSTKLEDSAMYFCASMSQAVRGPQHFGDGTRLSIL.

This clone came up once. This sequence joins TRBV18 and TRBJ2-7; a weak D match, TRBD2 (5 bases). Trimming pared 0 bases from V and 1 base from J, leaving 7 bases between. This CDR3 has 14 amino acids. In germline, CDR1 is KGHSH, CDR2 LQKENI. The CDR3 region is CASSPPSGSYEQYF. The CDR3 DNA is TGTGCCAGCTCACCACCTTCGGGATCCTACGAGCAGTACTTC.

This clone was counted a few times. This chain's CDR3 is CASSEGTGVSNQPQHF. CDR3 sequence (DNA): TGCGCCAGCAGTGAGGGGACAGGGGTTAGCAATCAGCCCCAGCATTTT. The V call is TRBV10-2, the J call TRBJ1-5; 10 nucleotides match TRBD1. The length of the CDR3 is 16 residues. V lost 2 bases and J lost 0; bases outside the gene matches: 1. Looked up from germline, CDR1 is WSHSY and CDR2 is SAAADI.

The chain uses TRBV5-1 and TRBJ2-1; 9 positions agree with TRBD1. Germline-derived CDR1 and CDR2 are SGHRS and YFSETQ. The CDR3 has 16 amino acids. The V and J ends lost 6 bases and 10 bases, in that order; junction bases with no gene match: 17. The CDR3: CASTTFLGQGQREQFF. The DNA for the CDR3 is TGCGCCAGCACGACTTTCCTAGGACAGGGGCAGCGGGAGCAGTTCTTC.

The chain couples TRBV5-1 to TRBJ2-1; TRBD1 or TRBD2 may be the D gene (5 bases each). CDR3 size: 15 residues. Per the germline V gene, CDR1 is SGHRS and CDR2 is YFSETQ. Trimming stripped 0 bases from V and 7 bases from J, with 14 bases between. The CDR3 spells CASSLGGTGENEQFF. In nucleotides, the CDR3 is TGCGCCAGCAGCTTGGGGGGGACCGGGGAAAATGAGCAGTTCTTC.

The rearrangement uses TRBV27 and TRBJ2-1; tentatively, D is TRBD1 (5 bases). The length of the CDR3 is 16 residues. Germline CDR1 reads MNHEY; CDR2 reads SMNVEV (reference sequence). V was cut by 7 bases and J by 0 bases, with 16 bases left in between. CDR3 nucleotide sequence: TGTGCCAGCACAGCCGGACACATGAGCTCCTACAATGAGCAGTTCTTC. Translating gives CASTAGHMSSYNEQFF.

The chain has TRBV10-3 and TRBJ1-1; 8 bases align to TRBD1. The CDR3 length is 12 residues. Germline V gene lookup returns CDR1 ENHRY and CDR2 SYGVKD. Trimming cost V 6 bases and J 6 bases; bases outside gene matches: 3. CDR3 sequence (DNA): TGTGCCATCAGGACAGGGGACTCTGAAGCTTTCTTT. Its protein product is CAIRTGDSEAFF.

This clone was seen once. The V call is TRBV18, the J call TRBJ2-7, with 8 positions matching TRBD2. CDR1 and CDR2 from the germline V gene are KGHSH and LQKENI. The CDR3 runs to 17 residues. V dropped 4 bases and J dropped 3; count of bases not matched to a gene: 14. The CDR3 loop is CASSRSALAGTLYEQYF. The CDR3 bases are TGTGCCAGCTCACGGAGCGCTTTAGCGGGGACACTCTACGAGCAGTACTTC. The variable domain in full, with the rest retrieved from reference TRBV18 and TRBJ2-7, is NAGVMQNPRHLVRRRGQEARLRCSPMKGHSHVYWYRQLPEEGLKFMVYLQKENIIDESGMPKERFSAEFPKEGPSILRIQQVVRGDSAAYFCASSRSALAGTLYEQYFGPGTRLTVT.

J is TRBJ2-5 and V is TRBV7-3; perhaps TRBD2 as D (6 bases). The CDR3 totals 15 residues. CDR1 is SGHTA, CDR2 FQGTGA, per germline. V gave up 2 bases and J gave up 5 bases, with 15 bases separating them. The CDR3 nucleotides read TGTGCCAGCAGCTTAGTGTCCGGGGGTCTGGAGACCCAGTACTTC. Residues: CASSLVSGGLETQYF.

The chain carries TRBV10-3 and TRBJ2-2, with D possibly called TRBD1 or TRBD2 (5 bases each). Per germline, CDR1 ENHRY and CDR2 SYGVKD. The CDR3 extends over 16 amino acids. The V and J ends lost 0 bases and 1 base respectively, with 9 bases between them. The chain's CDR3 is CAISESRGRNTGELFF. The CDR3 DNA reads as TGTGCCATCAGTGAGTCGAGGGGCCGGAACACCGGGGAGCTGTTTTTT.

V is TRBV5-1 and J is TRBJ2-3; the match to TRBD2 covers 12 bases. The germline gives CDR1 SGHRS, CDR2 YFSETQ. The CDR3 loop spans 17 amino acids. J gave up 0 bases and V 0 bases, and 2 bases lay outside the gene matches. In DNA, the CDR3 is TGCGCCAGCAGCTTGGGACTAGCGGGGGCTAGCACAGATACGCAGTATTTT. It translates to CASSLGLAGASTDTQYF.